This TCR beta chain emerged from a study of early T cells in non-severe SARS-CoV-2 infection. Study-wide background: Sequencing targeted bulk RNA from unsorted whole blood, leaving chains unpaired. Findings of the study overall: Anti-spike CD8 responses were favored by VDJdb matching, which missed private and CD4 specificities.

This clonotype was detected ten times or more. Its antigen is unidentified. Trimming took 4 bases from V and 7 from J, leaving 11 bases between them. This CDR3 has 12 residues. Germline values: CDR1 SNHLY, CDR2 FYNNEI. Individual cDNA molecules were tagged with unique molecular identifiers. TCRdb ran MiXCR on the 5' RACE reads and lists one entry per CDR3 protein. The sample consists of just under 30,000 distinct CDR3 sequences, more than 4.5% of them appearing once. This sequence joins TRBV2 and TRBJ2-7; D is ambiguous. This sequence originates from an adult who was a healthcare worker with PCR-confirmed SARS-CoV-2 infection or an uninfected control (not recorded which). Sequencing was performed on whole blood. CDR3 DNA: TGTGCCAGCAGTGTTCCGCCCAGGGAGCAGTACTTC. This sequence encodes CASSVPPREQYF.